These 10 T cell receptor beta chains came from one sample sequenced in a study of blood T cell repertoires in COVID-19. Clones were sequenced by immunoSEQ multiplex PCR, and TCRdb holds only the in-frame ones, with some missing. The sample lists hundreds of thousands of clones; 85% were seen once. What was sequenced was peripheral blood. The receptor source for this set is a woman between 18 and 30 years old with acute or convalescent COVID-19.

The J gene is TRBJ1-3, the V gene TRBV19; D uncertain. This CDR3 has 13 residues. Trimming took 2 bases from V and 4 from J, leaving 6 bases between them. Germline V lookup: CDR1 LNHDA, CDR2 SQIVND (reference sequence). The CDR3 DNA reads TGTGCCAGTAGTATAACACAGGGAAACACCATATATTTT. The encoded protein is CASSITQGNTIYF.

This chain links TRBV7-9 with TRBJ1-4; D might be TRBD1 (5 bases). The CDR3 loop spans 14 amino acids. The germline CDR1 and CDR2 sequences are SEHNR and FQNEAQ (reference sequence). Trimming took 7 bases from V and 4 from J, leaving 13 bases between them. CDR3 protein: CASTGHLVNEKLFF. In nucleotides, the CDR3 is TGTGCCAGCACCGGACACTTAGTTAATGAAAAACTGTTTTTT.

This chain joins TRBV7-2 and TRBJ2-3; D uncertain. The CDR3 covers 15 residues. Germline values: CDR1 SGHTA, CDR2 FQGNSA. V lost 3 bases and J 2 bases, leaving 12 bases between the germline ends. The CDR3 nucleotides are TGTGCCAGCAGCTTTCTGGCCTCCAACACAGATACGCAGTATTTT. Translation: CASSFLASNTDTQYF. The full variable domain, with the rest looked up from reference TRBV7-2 and TRBJ2-3, is GAGVSQSPSNKVTEKGKDVELRCDPISGHTALYWYRQSLGQGLEFLIYFQGNSAPDKSGLPSDRFSAERTGGSVSTLTIQRTQQEDSAVYLCASSFLASNTDTQYFGPGTRLTVL.

V is TRBV3-1 (or the pseudogene TRBV3-2) and J is TRBJ2-2, with 11 positions matching TRBD2. With V trimmed by 4 bases and J by 6 bases, 4 bases remained unmatched. Germline values: CDR1 LGHDT, CDR2 YNNKEL (reference sequence). This CDR3 is built from 15 residues. The CDR3 spells CASSPPTSGAGELFF. Written as DNA, the CDR3 is TGTGCCAGCAGCCCCCCGACTAGCGGGGCCGGGGAGCTGTTTTTT.

This CDR3 reads CASSLLEDLSLQETQYF. CDR3 nucleotide sequence: TGTGCCAGCAGCTTGCTCGAGGACTTAAGCCTGCAGGAGACCCAGTACTTC. This chain connects TRBV11-2 to TRBJ2-5, with D perhaps matching TRBD2 (5 bases). The V gene's germline CDR1 is SGHAT and CDR2 FQNNGV. This CDR3 comprises 17 residues. V lost 3 bases and J 5 bases, leaving 22 bases between the germline ends.

This rearrangement joins TRBV5-8 to TRBJ1-4, with TRBD1 as a possible D gene (6 bases). Germline-derived CDR1 and CDR2 are SGHTS and YDEGEE. This CDR3 contains 13 residues. The V and J ends lost 3 bases and 10 bases respectively, with 13 bases between them. This CDR3 is CASSWDIEGKLFF. The CDR3 DNA reads TGTGCCAGCAGCTGGGACATAGAGGGAAAACTGTTTTTT.

The chain recombines TRBV4-1 with TRBJ1-5, with D tentatively TRBD1 (6 bases). The length of the CDR3 is 14 residues. V was shortened by 4 bases and J by 4 bases, with 11 bases between the two germline ends. Germline assignment: CDR1 MGHRA and CDR2 YSYEKL. The CDR3 here is CASSRDRSNQPQHF. As DNA, the CDR3 is TGCGCCAGCAGCCGAGACAGGTCGAATCAGCCCCAGCATTTT.

This chain links TRBV4-2 with TRBJ1-5, with D perhaps matching TRBD1 (5 bases). This CDR3 contains 16 residues. V lost 3 bases and J lost 0, with 12 bases in between. Germline V CDR1 and CDR2: LGHNA, YNFKEQ. The CDR3 region is CASSHPPGGSNQPQHF. In DNA form, the CDR3 reads TGTGCCAGCAGCCATCCCCCGGGGGGTAGCAATCAGCCCCAGCATTTT.

As to this clone: This CDR3 is also generated by other DNA sequences in the sample. The chain combines TRBV5-4 with TRBJ2-5, with a possible D match to TRBD1 (6 bases). Trimming took 0 bases from V and 5 from J, leaving 11 bases between them. The CDR3 is 14 amino acids. The germline gives CDR1 SGHNT, CDR2 YYREEE (reference sequence). The CDR3 spells CASSLGRGQETQYF. The CDR3 nucleotides are TGTGCCAGCAGCTTGGGCAGGGGCCAGGAGACCCAGTACTTC.

The rearrangement links TRBV3-1 (or the pseudogene TRBV3-2) to TRBJ1-6; D not resolved. Germline V gives CDR1 LGHDT, CDR2 YNNKEL (reference sequence). The V end lost 1 base, the J end lost 10 bases, and 5 bases lay between the germline ends. The CDR3 contains 12 residues. The CDR3 region is CASSQALSPLHF. The CDR3, as DNA: TGTGCCAGCAGCCAAGCTTTATCACCCCTCCACTTT.